This TCR beta chain derives from a study of blood T cell repertoires in COVID-19. Libraries were prepared by immunoSEQ multiplex PCR; TCRdb keeps only in-frame clonotypes and omits some of them. The sample holds under 200,000 clones, around four fifths seen once. CDR1 and CDR2 from the germline V gene are KGHSH and LQKENI. The CDR3 totals 14 residues. The junction had 7 bases not matched to a gene; V was cut back by 5 bases and J by 7 bases. V and J are TRBV18 and TRBJ2-1, with 8 bases identical to TRBD1. The clonotype comes from a man aged 55 to 69 with COVID-19, enrolled during active disease. The sequencing input was peripheral blood. CDR3 coding DNA: TGTGCCAGCTCATCCCGGACAGGGTTTAATGAGCAGTTCTTC. Translating gives CASSSRTGFNEQFF.